This TCR beta chain originates from a study of T cells in tuberculosis. Study results and caveats: Active tuberculosis TCR-alpha repertoires lay closer to GMM-specific TCRs than IGRA-negative controls, suggesting clonal expansion. GEM motif frequencies gave about 70% accuracy; the GMM repertoire gave roughly 85%.

TCRdb's copy holds only in-frame clones and misses some; the assay was immunoSEQ multiplex PCR. The data show about 34,000 clones, over 85% seen once. Of note for this clone: Its antigen is still unknown.

Germline V gene data show CDR1 as SGHVS and CDR2 as FQNEAQ. V was clipped by 7 bases and J by 4 bases; unmatched bases: 13. The length of the CDR3 is 16 residues. This sample's time point: new active TB diagnosis, blood taken before or within 7 days of starting treatment. This specimen was PBMCs, taken at tuberculosis diagnosis. This receptor was obtained from an adult with tuberculosis. This chain links TRBV7-8 with TRBJ2-1; 7 bases align to TRBD2. The DNA of the CDR3 is TGTGCCAGCAACCGATACCGGGGGGAGAATTACAATGAGCAGTTCTTC. Amino acids: CASNRYRGENYNEQFF.